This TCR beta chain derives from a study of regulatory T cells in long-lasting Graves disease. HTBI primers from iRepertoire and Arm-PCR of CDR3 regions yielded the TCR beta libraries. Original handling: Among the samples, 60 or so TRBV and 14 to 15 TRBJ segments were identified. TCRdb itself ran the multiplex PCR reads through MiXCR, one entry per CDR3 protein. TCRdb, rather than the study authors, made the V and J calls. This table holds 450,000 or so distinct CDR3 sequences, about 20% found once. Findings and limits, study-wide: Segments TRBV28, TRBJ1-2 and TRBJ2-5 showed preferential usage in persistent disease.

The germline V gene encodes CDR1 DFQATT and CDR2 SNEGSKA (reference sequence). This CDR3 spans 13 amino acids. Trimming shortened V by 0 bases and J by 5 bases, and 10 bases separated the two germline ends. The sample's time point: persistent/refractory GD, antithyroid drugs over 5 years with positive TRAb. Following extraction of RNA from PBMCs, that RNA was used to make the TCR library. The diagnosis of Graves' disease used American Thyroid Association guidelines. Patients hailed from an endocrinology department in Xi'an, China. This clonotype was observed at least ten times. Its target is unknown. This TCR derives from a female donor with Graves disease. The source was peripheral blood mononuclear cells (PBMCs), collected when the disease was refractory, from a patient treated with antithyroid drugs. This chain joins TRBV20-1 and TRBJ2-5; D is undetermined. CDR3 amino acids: CSARDPGLETQYF. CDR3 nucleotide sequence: TGCAGTGCTAGAGATCCGGGCTTGGAGACCCAGTACTTC.